One and the same sample provided the 17 T cell receptor beta chains below, sequenced in a study of cytotoxic CD8 clonotypes in ibrutinib-treated CLL. The data were produced by immunoSEQ multiplex PCR, yet TCRdb's version contains in-frame clones alone and is incomplete. This repertoire shows 270,000 or so clones, 60% to 80% found once; its top ten account for around 6%. The specimen was PBMCs, collected at disease progression, from a patient treated with ibrutinib. The receptors here all came from a human donor with chronic lymphocytic leukemia.

This chain uses TRBV6-5 with TRBJ2-7; D perhaps matches TRBD2 (5 bases). V lost 2 bases, J lost 6 bases, and 14 bases lay in between. In germline, CDR1 is MNHEY, CDR2 SVGAGI. CDR3 size: 14 residues. CDR3 protein: CASSYQLVGSEQYF. The CDR3 region has the DNA TGTGCCAGCAGTTACCAACTAGTGGGTTCCGAGCAGTACTTC.

V and J are TRBV7-6 and TRBJ1-6; 9 nucleotides agree with TRBD1. Looked up from germline, CDR1 is SGHVS and CDR2 is FNYEAQ. J gave up 0 bases and V 6 bases, and 3 bases lay outside the gene matches. The length of the CDR3 is 16 residues. CDR3 nucleotide sequence: TGTGCCAGCAGGGACAGGGGAAGCTCCTATAATTCACCCCTCCACTTT. This gives the protein CASRDRGSSYNSPLHF.

This clone was seen ten or more times. This chain connects TRBV5-4 to TRBJ1-1, with unresolved D. The germline CDR1 and CDR2 sequences are SGHNT and YYREEE (reference sequence). The CDR3 contains 14 residues. With 0 bases removed from V and 2 bases from J, the gap between germline ends came to 8 bases. CDR3 sequence reads: CASSLVGGNTEAFF. CDR3 bases: TGTGCCAGCAGCTTGGTGGGAGGAAACACTGAAGCTTTCTTT.

The V gene is TRBV9, the J gene TRBJ2-2; no clear D gene. Looked up from germline, CDR1 is SGDLS and CDR2 is YYNGEE. The length of the CDR3 is 15 residues. The V gene lost 0 bases and the J gene lost 1 base, with 7 bases spanning the gap. For the CDR3, the DNA is TGTGCCAGCAGCGTAGACCCCAGGAACACCGGGGAGCTGTTTTTT. Encoded protein: CASSVDPRNTGELFF.

The V and J genes are TRBV5-1 and TRBJ2-2, with unresolved D. Germline CDR1 reads SGHRS; CDR2 reads YFSETQ. Trimming stripped 0 bases from V and 4 bases from J, with 4 bases between. The CDR3 covers 13 residues. CDR3 in DNA: TGCGCCAGCAGCTTGGCGCTCACCGGGGAGCTGTTTTTT. Amino acid sequence: CASSLALTGELFF. Together with reference TRBV5-1 and TRBJ2-2, the CDR3 gives the full variable domain: KAGVTQTPRYLIKTRGQQVTLSCSPISGHRSVSWYQQTPGQGLQFLFEYFSETQRNKGNFPGRFSGRQFSNSRSEMNVSTLELGDSALYLCASSLALTGELFFGEGSRLTVL.

The chain carries TRBV7-6 and TRBJ2-7, with D maybe TRBD1 (6 bases). This CDR3 region has 15 residues. V was pared by 5 bases and J by 1 base, with 15 bases between. Looked up from germline, CDR1 is SGHVS and CDR2 is FNYEAQ. CDR3 bases: TGTGCCAGCAGCCCGCCCAGGGGTAGGTCCTACGAGCAGTACTTC. Translated, it gives CASSPPRGRSYEQYF.

The V gene is TRBV5-1, the J gene TRBJ1-2; 7 bases map to TRBD1. CDR1 and CDR2 (germline): SGHRS, YFSETQ. After removal of 3 bases from V and 0 bases from J, the junction contained 5 bases not matched to a gene. The CDR3 runs 15 residues. The CDR3, as DNA: TGCGCCAGCAGCTCGAGAGACAGGGCTAACTATGGCTACACCTTC. Translating gives CASSSRDRANYGYTF.

J is TRBJ1-5 and V is TRBV5-1, with no clear D. The V gene lost 4 bases and the J gene lost 4 bases, with 9 bases spanning the gap. The CDR3 contains 13 residues. The germline CDR1 and CDR2 sequences are SGHRS and YFSETQ. The CDR3 sequence: CASSRAPNQPQHF. DNA of the CDR3: TGCGCCAGCAGCCGGGCCCCGAATCAGCCCCAGCATTTT.

This chain connects TRBV5-1 to TRBJ2-5, with D maybe TRBD1 (6 bases). Germline lookup yields CDR1 SGHRS and CDR2 YFSETQ. There are 14 residues in the CDR3. Between the trimmed V and J ends, which lost 3 bases and 1 base, there was a span of 10 bases. Here the CDR3 reads CASSSWGPQETQYF. The CDR3 DNA reads TGCGCCAGCAGCTCGTGGGGGCCCCAAGAGACCCAGTACTTC.

The chain couples TRBV11-2 to TRBJ1-1, with 7 bases identical to TRBD1. Germline V gene data show CDR1 as SGHAT and CDR2 as FQNNGV. With V trimmed by 5 bases and J by 2 bases, 11 bases remained unmatched. This CDR3 contains 16 residues. The CDR3 DNA is TGTGCCAGCAGCCCCATCCGGGACAGAAGAAACACTGAAGCTTTCTTT. It codes for CASSPIRDRRNTEAFF.

The chain links TRBV4-1 to TRBJ2-7; perhaps TRBD2 as D (5 bases). Trimming removed 0 bases at V and 4 bases at J, with 16 bases between. This CDR3 is built from 16 residues. The V gene's germline CDR1 is MGHRA and CDR2 YSYEKL. The DNA for the CDR3 is TGCGCCAGCAGCCAAGATCAAGGACTCGGCGCGTACGAGCAGTACTTC. This gives the protein CASSQDQGLGAYEQYF.

The J gene is TRBJ1-2, the V gene TRBV28; a weak D match, TRBD1 (5 bases). V lost 8 bases and J lost 3, with 10 bases in between. CDR1 is MDHEN and CDR2 is SYDVKM in the germline V gene. The CDR3 length is 12 residues. The chain's CDR3 is CASFRDYYGYTF. DNA of the CDR3: TGTGCCAGCTTCAGGGACTACTATGGCTACACCTTC.

In its sample, this clone was seen a few times. J is TRBJ1-1 and V is TRBV4-1, with D maybe TRBD1 (6 bases). CDR1 and CDR2 from the germline V gene are MGHRA and YSYEKL. With 4 bases removed from V and 0 bases from J, the gap between germline ends came to 9 bases. The CDR3 has 14 amino acids. CDR3 bases: TGCGCCAGCAGCCCCGGACAGTTGAACACTGAAGCTTTCTTT. As protein: CASSPGQLNTEAFF.

The chain carries TRBV10-3 and TRBJ1-2, with D perhaps TRBD1 (6 bases). There are 12 residues in the CDR3. Trimming removed 6 bases at V and 6 bases at J, with 11 bases between. Germline V CDR1 and CDR2: ENHRY, SYGVKD. CDR3: CAIRTGGDGYTF. In nucleotides, the CDR3 is TGTGCCATCAGGACAGGCGGAGATGGCTACACCTTC.

The chain links TRBV5-1 to TRBJ1-4, with 7 bases that match TRBD1. V trimming: 4 bases; J trimming: 3 bases; junction bases outside the gene matches: 6. From germline, CDR1 is SGHRS and CDR2 YFSETQ. The CDR3 contains 15 residues. CDR3 nucleotides: TGCGCCAGCAGCGACAGGACAGGTGCTAATGAAAAACTGTTTTTT. Protein: CASSDRTGANEKLFF.

This clone came up a few times. V gene TRBV29-1 combines with J gene TRBJ2-7, with a weak D call TRBD2 (6 bases). Germline values: CDR1 SQVTM, CDR2 ANQGSEA. V was shortened by 3 bases and J by 2 bases, with 17 bases between the two germline ends. The CDR3 length is 15 residues. The CDR3 is CSVDRPEGSPYEQYF. CDR3 in DNA: TGCAGCGTTGACCGACCGGAGGGGTCCCCCTACGAGCAGTACTTC.

The chain recombines TRBV5-1 with TRBJ2-3; D is ambiguous. CDR1 is SGHRS, CDR2 YFSETQ, per germline. CDR3 length equals 14 residues. V was clipped by 0 bases and J by 0 bases, with 5 bases between them. The CDR3 nucleotides are TGCGCCAGCAGCTTGGGTCAGAGCACAGATACGCAGTATTTT. It is translated as CASSLGQSTDTQYF.